The 21 T cell receptor beta chains in this list originate from one sample, sequenced in a study of blood T cell repertoires in COVID-19. TCRdb's table, derived via immunoSEQ multiplex PCR, lists solely in-frame clones and lacks some. The sample lists roughly 100,000 clones, roughly 80% occurring once. The sample was peripheral blood. Receptor source: a man aged 55 to 70 with acute or convalescent COVID-19.

V and J are TRBV5-4 and TRBJ2-1; D is uncertain. Germline CDR1 reads SGHNT; CDR2 reads YYREEE (reference sequence). V dropped 0 bases and J dropped 6 bases, with 10 bases sitting between them. The length of the CDR3 is 14 residues. In nucleotides, the CDR3 is TGTGCCAGCAGCTTGGTCCCAGTCTTCAATGAGCAGTTCTTC. This gives the protein CASSLVPVFNEQFF.

This chain joins TRBV27 and TRBJ2-1, with TRBD2 identical over 11 bases. Trimming at V came to 5 bases and at J to 5 bases, leaving 5 bases not matched to a gene. The CDR3 loop spans 15 amino acids. Germline V gives CDR1 MNHEY, CDR2 SMNVEV (reference sequence). CDR3 in amino acids: CASSHGTSGHNEQFF. For the CDR3, the DNA is TGTGCCAGCAGTCACGGGACTAGCGGTCACAATGAGCAGTTCTTC.

The J gene is TRBJ2-3, the V gene TRBV5-1; 14 bases align to TRBD2. There are 16 residues in the CDR3. In germline, CDR1 is SGHRS, CDR2 YFSETQ. V lost 3 bases and J lost 6; bases outside the gene matches: 6. The DNA for the CDR3 is TGCGCCAGCAGCTCTAAACGGACTAGCGGGGGGGATACGCAGTATTTT. The encoded protein is CASSSKRTSGGDTQYF.

The chain uses TRBV28 and TRBJ2-7; D possibly corresponds to TRBD2 (5 bases). The V and J ends lost 4 bases and 6 bases respectively, with 19 bases between them. CDR1 and CDR2 from the germline V gene are MDHEN and SYDVKM. This CDR3 region has 15 residues. CDR3 bases: TGTGCCAGCAGTTACTCCGGGGTACACCTTTCCGAGCAGTACTTC. Translation: CASSYSGVHLSEQYF.

CDR3 DNA: TGTGCCAGCAGTTCCGGGGGCGGGAGGTCCTACAATGAGCAGTTCTTC. This sequence encodes CASSSGGGRSYNEQFF. The rearrangement links TRBV3-1 (or the pseudogene TRBV3-2) to TRBJ2-1; TRBD2 aligns across 8 bases. After removal of 6 bases from V and 1 base from J, the junction contained 8 bases not matched to a gene. Germline V lookup: CDR1 LGHDT, CDR2 YNNKEL (reference sequence). The CDR3 has 16 amino acids.

The chain joins TRBV11-2 to TRBJ2-7; possibly TRBD1 for D (5 bases). Trimming removed 1 base from V and 0 bases from J, with 10 bases in between. Germline V gives CDR1 SGHAT, CDR2 FQNNGV. The CDR3 is 15 residues long. The CDR3 bases are TGTGCCAGCAGCTTAGCCAGGGCCTCCTCCTACGAGCAGTACTTC. This sequence encodes CASSLARASSYEQYF.

In this sample, this clone turned up a few times. This chain connects TRBV10-1 to TRBJ2-3; TRBD2 matches at 7 bases. The CDR3 contains 14 residues. CDR1 is WNHNN, CDR2 SYGVQD, per germline (reference sequence). Germline trimming cut 5 bases from V and 4 bases from J; bases unmatched to any gene: 6. CDR3 sequence reads: CASSPGGSADTQYF. The CDR3 DNA reads TGCGCCAGCAGTCCCGGCGGGAGTGCAGATACGCAGTATTTT.

This clone is a singleton in its sample. V is TRBV6-5 and J is TRBJ2-5; perhaps TRBD1 as D (5 bases). V was pared by 7 bases and J by 5 bases, with 20 bases between. CDR1 is MNHEY, CDR2 SVGAGI, per germline. CDR3 length equals 15 residues. The CDR3 here is CASTNRGSSRETQYF. Here the CDR3 DNA reads TGTGCCAGCACAAATAGGGGTTCGTCCCGGGAGACCCAGTACTTC.

The chain links TRBV6-5 to TRBJ2-7; 7 bases match TRBD1. Trimming cost V 7 bases and J 0 bases; bases outside gene matches: 6. Germline loops: CDR1 MNHEY, CDR2 SVGAGI. The CDR3 loop spans 14 amino acids. In DNA form, the CDR3 reads TGTGCCAGCACTAGACAGGGAAGCTCCTACGAGCAGTACTTC. Protein product: CASTRQGSSYEQYF.

This sequence joins TRBV7-6 and TRBJ1-1, with TRBD1 identical over 8 bases. The germline V gene encodes CDR1 SGHVS and CDR2 FNYEAQ. This CDR3 is built from 17 residues. V lost 0 bases to trimming and J lost 2 bases; unmatched junction nucleotides: 8. The CDR3 region is CASSLAFGQGYNTEAFF. In DNA, the CDR3 is TGTGCCAGCAGCTTAGCGTTTGGACAGGGTTATAACACTGAAGCTTTCTTT.

This rearrangement joins TRBV5-1 to TRBJ2-1; D might be TRBD2 (6 bases). The germline V and J ends were trimmed by 4 bases and 7 bases, with 12 bases remaining between them. The CDR3 length is 13 residues. The germline gives CDR1 SGHRS, CDR2 YFSETQ. In DNA form, the CDR3 reads TGCGCCAGCAGCCCAGCGGGTGGAAATGAGCAGTTCTTC. Translated: CASSPAGGNEQFF.

This chain joins TRBV5-1 and TRBJ2-1, with D maybe TRBD1 (5 bases). Germline-derived CDR1 and CDR2 are SGHRS and YFSETQ. The length of the CDR3 is 15 residues. V lost 2 bases, J lost 7 bases, and 16 bases lay in between. The CDR3 is CASSFPTVLRNEQFF. DNA of the CDR3: TGCGCCAGCAGCTTTCCGACAGTCTTACGGAATGAGCAGTTCTTC.

This chain uses TRBV11-3 with TRBJ2-2; D possibly corresponds to TRBD1 (6 bases). The CDR3 contains 13 residues. V shed 3 bases and J shed 5 bases, with 7 bases lying between them. The germline V gene has CDR1 SGHNT and CDR2 YENEEA. CDR3 protein: CASSFTGTGELFF. The CDR3 DNA is TGTGCCAGCAGCTTTACAGGGACCGGGGAGCTGTTTTTT.

The sample holds a few counts of this clone. This chain links TRBV15 with TRBJ2-2, with D unresolved. Germline V gene lookup returns CDR1 LNHNV and CDR2 YYDKDF (reference sequence). The CDR3 covers 15 residues. Deletions cut 3 bases from V and 1 base from J, with 9 bases between. CDR3 coding DNA: TGTGCCACCAGCAGGTACGGCGGGAACACCGGGGAGCTGTTTTTT. Translation: CATSRYGGNTGELFF.

This chain connects TRBV5-4 to TRBJ2-7, with 7 bases lining up with TRBD2. V shed 4 bases, J shed 2 bases, and the junction held 6 bases outside the gene matches. The CDR3 is 14 amino acids. The germline CDR1 and CDR2 sequences are SGHNT and YYREEE (reference sequence). CDR3 residues: CASSPQGGAYEQYF. CDR3 in DNA: TGTGCCAGCAGCCCGCAGGGAGGGGCCTACGAGCAGTACTTC. The variable domain in full, with the rest retrieved from reference TRBV5-4 and TRBJ2-7, is ETGVTQSPTHLIKTRGQQVTLRCSSQSGHNTVSWYQQALGQGPQFIFQYYREEENGRGNFPPRFSGLQFPNYSSELNVNALELDDSALYLCASSPQGGAYEQYFGPGTRLTVT.

The CDR3 nucleotides read TGTGCCAGCAGCTGGGGGGAGGATCAGCCCCAGCATTTT. This encodes CASSWGEDQPQHF. The chain is built from TRBV5-6 and TRBJ1-5; a weak D match, TRBD1 (5 bases). Trimming shortened V by 3 bases and J by 5 bases, and 9 bases separated the two germline ends. The germline V gene encodes CDR1 SGHDT and CDR2 YYEEEE. The CDR3 is 13 amino acids.

CDR3 protein: CASSQLTTRGAGNTIYF. The DNA of the CDR3 is TGTGCCAGCAGCCAACTAACGACTCGGGGTGCGGGAAACACCATATATTTT. The chain carries TRBV3-1 (or the pseudogene TRBV3-2) and TRBJ1-3; D remains ambiguous. The CDR3 consists of 17 residues. Germline lookup yields CDR1 LGHDT and CDR2 YNNKEL (reference sequence). V lost 2 bases, J lost 4 bases, and 18 bases lay in between.

The chain has TRBV10-3 and TRBJ2-2; possible D gene TRBD1, 5 bases. V gave up 7 bases and J gave up 5 bases, with 11 bases separating them. The germline gives CDR1 ENHRY, CDR2 SYGVKD. The CDR3 has 13 residues. DNA for the CDR3: TGTGCCATCAATACAGGCCTAACCGGGGAGCTGTTTTTT. It encodes CAINTGLTGELFF.

The chain combines TRBV5-1 with TRBJ1-2, with TRBD1 matching over 9 bases. Germline values: CDR1 SGHRS, CDR2 YFSETQ. The CDR3 loop spans 18 amino acids. Losses at the gene ends were 4 bases for V and 4 bases for J; bases not matched to a gene: 17. The CDR3 DNA sequence: TGCGCCAGCAGCCTCCACCCGGGACAGGGCCTGTCGGTCTATGGCTACACCTTC. It encodes CASSLHPGQGLSVYGYTF.

In this sample, this clone turned up a few times. The chain has TRBV11-1 and TRBJ2-2; no definite D call. The CDR3 has 16 amino acids. V was cut by 5 bases and J by 1 base, with 14 bases left in between. Looked up from germline, CDR1 is SGHAT and CDR2 is FQDESV (reference sequence). CDR3 region: CASSRVDVGNTGELFF. CDR3 coding DNA: TGTGCCAGCAGCCGGGTGGATGTCGGGAACACCGGGGAGCTGTTTTTT.

The V gene is TRBV2, the J gene TRBJ2-3; 8 bases are shared with TRBD1. The J segment lost 7 bases and the V segment lost 6 bases, leaving 12 bases of the junction unmatched. The CDR3 covers 15 residues. Per the germline V gene, CDR1 is SNHLY and CDR2 is FYNNEI. The CDR3 nucleotides read TGTGCCAGCAGAGCAGGGGGCCCGCCAGTGAATACGCAGTATTTT. Amino acids: CASRAGGPPVNTQYF.